This entry features one T cell receptor beta chain sequence. Its antigen is still unknown. The data originate from a study of T cell repertoires in cytomegalovirus infection. Study-wide context: Public signatures in TCR beta pointed to CMV infection and matching HLA type. Points from the study as a whole: The cumulative frequency of public TCR beta families distinguished individuals who carried CMV together with the relevant HLA. Ex vivo responses were dominated by HLA-C-restricted CMV-specific TCR beta clonotypes.

Each CDR3 protein gets one entry after TCRdb re-called the reads with MiXCR. The sample contains about 180,000 distinct CDR3 sequences, roughly an eighth of which appear only once. The CDR3 length is 12 residues. With 5 bases removed from V and 4 bases from J, the gap between germline ends came to 11 bases. Germline-derived CDR1 and CDR2 are SQVTM and ANQGSEA. The sample was PBMCs. The chain has TRBV29-1 and TRBJ2-5; no clear D. This sequence originates from a human donor in good health (CMV status not recorded). Some clones in this sample may be carry-over from other donors' samples. The CDR3 loop reads CSVISIGETQYF. The CDR3 DNA is TGCAGCGTTATCTCCATAGGAGAGACCCAGTACTTC. Full variable domain (rest looked up from reference TRBV29-1 and TRBJ2-5): SAVISQKPSRDICQRGTSLTIQCQVDSQVTMMFWYRQQPGQSLTLIATANQGSEATYESGFVIDKFPISRPNLTFSTLTVSNMSPEDSSIYLCSVISIGETQYFGPGTRLLVL.